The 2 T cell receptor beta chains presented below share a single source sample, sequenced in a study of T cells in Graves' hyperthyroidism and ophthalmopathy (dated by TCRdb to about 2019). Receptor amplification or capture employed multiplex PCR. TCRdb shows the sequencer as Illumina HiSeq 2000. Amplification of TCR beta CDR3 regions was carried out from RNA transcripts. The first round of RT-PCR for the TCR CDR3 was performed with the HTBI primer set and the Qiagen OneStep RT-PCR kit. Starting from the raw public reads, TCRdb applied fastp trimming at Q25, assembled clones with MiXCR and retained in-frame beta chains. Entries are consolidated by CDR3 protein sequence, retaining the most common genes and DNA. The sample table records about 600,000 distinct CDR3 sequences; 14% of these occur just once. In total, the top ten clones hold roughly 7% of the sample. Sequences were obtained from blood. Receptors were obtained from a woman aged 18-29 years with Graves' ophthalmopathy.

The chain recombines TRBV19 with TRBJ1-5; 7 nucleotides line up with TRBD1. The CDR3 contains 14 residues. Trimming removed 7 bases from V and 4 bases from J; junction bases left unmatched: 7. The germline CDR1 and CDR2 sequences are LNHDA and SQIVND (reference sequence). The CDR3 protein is CASTQGTVNQPQHF. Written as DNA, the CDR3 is TGTGCCAGTACCCAGGGGACAGTAAATCAGCCCCAGCATTTT.

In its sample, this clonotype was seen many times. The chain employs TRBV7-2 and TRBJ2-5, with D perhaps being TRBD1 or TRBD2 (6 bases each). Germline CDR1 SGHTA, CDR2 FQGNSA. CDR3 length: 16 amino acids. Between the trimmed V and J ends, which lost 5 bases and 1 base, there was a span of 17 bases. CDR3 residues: CASSRGGPRPQETQYF. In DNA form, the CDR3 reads TGTGCCAGCAGCCGAGGGGGGCCCAGGCCCCAAGAGACCCAGTACTTC. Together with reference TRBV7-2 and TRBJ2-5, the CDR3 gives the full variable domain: GAGVSQSPSNKVTEKGKDVELRCDPISGHTALYWYRQSLGQGLEFLIYFQGNSAPDKSGLPSDRFSAERTGGSVSTLTIQRTQQEDSAVYLCASSRGGPRPQETQYFGPGTRLLVL.